Below are 32 T cell receptor beta chains sequenced from a single sample in a study of human T cells and chemical hapten exposure. The time point was: patch test 1, 2 weeks after DPC sensitization. Treatment here: therapeutic diphenylcyclopropenone sensitization with weekly scalp DPC. MiXCR was run by TCRdb on the RACE reads, yielding one entry per CDR3 protein. Among approximately 82,000 distinct CDR3 sequences listed, over 9.5% were seen once. This specimen consisted of whole blood, obtained in connection with sensitization to the hapten diphenylcyclopropenone (DPC). The receptors were gathered from a woman aged 60 to 75 with alopecia areata. Some clones in this sample may be carry-over from other donors' samples.

This clonotype occurred many times. The germline gene is not matched at one end of the junction; a read error may be the cause. This sequence joins TRBV7-3 and TRBJ1-1, with D unresolved. This CDR3 region has 13 residues. CDR1 and CDR2 from the germline V gene are SGHTA and FQGTGA. The CDR3 DNA reads TGTGTCAGCAGCTTACTCGGCAACACTGAAGCTTTCTTT. Protein: CVSSLLGNTEAFF.

This clonotype showed up just a few times. The rearrangement links TRBV7-2 to TRBJ2-2; 7 nucleotides align to TRBD2. Per the germline V gene, CDR1 is SGHTA and CDR2 is FQGNSA. The CDR3 has 15 residues. The V segment lost 0 bases and the J segment 4 bases; nucleotides outside the gene matches: 2. For the CDR3, the DNA is TGTGCCAGCAGCTTAGCGCGGACTAGCACCGGGGAGCTGTTTTTT. This sequence encodes CASSLARTSTGELFF.

The DNA for the CDR3 is TGCGCCAGCAGTTCTACCGGCGGGGGTGAGCAGTTCTTC. Encoded protein: CASSSTGGGEQFF. The rearrangement joins TRBV5-1 to TRBJ2-1; TRBD2 aligns across 7 bases. Germline-derived CDR1 and CDR2 are SGHRS and YFSETQ. The CDR3 has 13 amino acids. J was trimmed by 9 bases and V by 5 bases; bases with no gene match: 8. Based on the CDR3 plus reference TRBV5-1 and TRBJ2-1, the full variable domain is KAGVTQTPRYLIKTRGQQVTLSCSPISGHRSVSWYQQTPGQGLQFLFEYFSETQRNKGNFPGRFSGRQFSNSRSEMNVSTLELGDSALYLCASSSTGGGEQFFGPGTRLTVL.

This clonotype was picked up a small number of times. The chain uses TRBV29-1 and TRBJ1-2; D gene unclear. Trimming cost V 1 base and J 3 bases, with 12 bases left between them. CDR3 length equals 14 residues. Germline CDR1 reads SQVTM; CDR2 reads ANQGSEA. This CDR3 is CSVEVVGADYGYTF. As DNA, the CDR3 is TGCAGCGTTGAAGTGGTAGGAGCCGACTATGGCTACACCTTC.

The rearrangement joins TRBV10-3 to TRBJ1-1; 8 bases line up with TRBD1. In germline, CDR1 is ENHRY, CDR2 SYGVKD. V lost 10 bases and J lost 1; bases outside the gene matches: 5. This CDR3 spans 13 amino acids. CDR3 residues: CASQGQANTEAFF. CDR3 bases: TGTGCCAGCCAGGGACAGGCGAACACTGAAGCTTTCTTT.

In its sample, this clonotype was seen many times. The chain carries TRBV11-1 and TRBJ1-6, with a tentative D call TRBD1 (6 bases). The CDR3 has 14 residues. V was shortened by 5 bases and J by 9 bases, with 14 bases between the two germline ends. Germline V gives CDR1 SGHAT, CDR2 FQDESV (reference sequence). The CDR3 nucleotides are TGTGCCAGCAGCCAGGACAGCGGAACTTCACCCCTCCACTTT. It translates to CASSQDSGTSPLHF.

The gene calls are TRBV6-5 and TRBJ2-1; D unresolved. The length of the CDR3 is 15 residues. Germline CDR1 and CDR2: MNHEY and SVGAGI. V dropped 5 bases and J dropped 3 bases, with 14 bases sitting between them. As DNA, the CDR3 is TGTGCCAGCAGTGACTGGGCGGCGAGCTACAATGAGCAGTTCTTC. This translates into CASSDWAASYNEQFF.

V is TRBV7-6 and J is TRBJ1-1; D is ambiguous. Trimming removed 1 base at V and 6 bases at J, with 12 bases between. Germline-derived CDR1 and CDR2 are SGHVS and FNYEAQ. The CDR3 is made up of 14 amino acids. CDR3 amino acids: CASSLGTGNSEAFF. The CDR3 region has the DNA TGTGCCAGCAGCTTAGGGACGGGTAATTCTGAAGCTTTCTTT.

The chain has TRBV18 and TRBJ1-6; 8 bases agree with TRBD1. The CDR3 has 17 residues. Trimming cost V 6 bases and J 6 bases; bases outside gene matches: 13. From germline, CDR1 is KGHSH and CDR2 LQKENI. The DNA for the CDR3 is TGTGCCAGCTCCCCCCCCATTGTGGGACAGGCTAATTCACCCCTCCACTTT. Protein product: CASSPPIVGQANSPLHF.

This clonotype was seen only a few times. V and J are TRBV6-6 and TRBJ2-3, with 12 bases matching TRBD2. The germline V gene encodes CDR1 MNHNY and CDR2 SVGAGI (reference sequence). The CDR3 contains 17 residues. V was pared by 5 bases and J by 6 bases, with 12 bases of the junction left unmatched. The CDR3 sequence is CASSNRLAGAPIDTQYF. As DNA, the CDR3 is TGTGCCAGCAGTAACCGACTAGCGGGGGCGCCAATTGATACGCAGTATTTT.

This clonotype was counted ten times or more. The chain recombines TRBV7-9 with TRBJ1-1, with 7 bases matching TRBD1. The germline CDR1 and CDR2 sequences are SEHNR and FQNEAQ (reference sequence). This CDR3 spans 16 amino acids. V lost 5 bases and J lost 4; bases outside the gene matches: 13. The CDR3 nucleotides are TGTGCCAGCAGCCCCGGGACAGAGGGGTGGGCCACTGAAGCTTTCTTT. As protein: CASSPGTEGWATEAFF.

CDR3: CASSLRDRANEQFF. In DNA form, the CDR3 reads TGTGCCAGCAGCCTACGGGACAGGGCCAATGAGCAGTTCTTC. This chain joins TRBV7-2 and TRBJ2-1; 9 nucleotides align to TRBD1. Per germline, CDR1 SGHTA and CDR2 FQGNSA. J gave up 6 bases and V 5 bases, and 5 bases lay outside the gene matches. There are 14 residues in the CDR3.

The chain joins TRBV3-1 to TRBJ2-7; 9 bases map to TRBD1. In germline, CDR1 is LGHDT, CDR2 YNNKEL (reference sequence). V lost 1 base to trimming and J lost 2 bases; unmatched junction nucleotides: 3. The CDR3 loop spans 15 amino acids. This chain's CDR3 is CASSQGTGVPYEQYF. DNA for the CDR3: TGTGCCAGCAGCCAAGGGACAGGGGTCCCCTACGAGCAGTACTTC.

As concerns this clonotype: Being one base from a much bigger clone, this may be a read error. The rearrangement joins TRBV10-1 to TRBJ2-3, with unresolved D. V was pared by 6 bases and J by 6 bases, with 19 bases between. Germline values: CDR1 WNHNN, CDR2 SYGVQD (reference sequence). The CDR3 extends over 15 amino acids. The CDR3 protein is CASRDGGGSWDTQYF. CDR3 coding DNA: TGCGCCAGCAGAGATGGCGGCGGTTCTTGGGATACGCAGTATTTT.

This clonotype was counted ten times or more. This sequence joins TRBV15 and TRBJ1-2; 8 bases align to TRBD1. Trimming cost V 4 bases and J 4 bases; bases outside gene matches: 8. This CDR3 is built from 15 residues. CDR1 and CDR2 (germline): LNHNV, YYDKDF (reference sequence). The CDR3 region is CATSIEQGVSYGYTF. CDR3 coding DNA: TGTGCCACCAGCATTGAACAGGGGGTATCCTATGGCTACACCTTC.

There are a few counts of this clonotype. The rearrangement joins TRBV9 to TRBJ1-1; D remains ambiguous. V was shortened by 3 bases and J by 5 bases, with 14 bases between the two germline ends. The CDR3 is 14 residues long. CDR1 is SGDLS, CDR2 YYNGEE, per germline. This CDR3 is CASSAWDRPTEAFF. CDR3 coding DNA: TGTGCCAGCAGCGCCTGGGATCGCCCGACTGAAGCTTTCTTT.

The chain recombines TRBV25-1 with TRBJ1-3; no clear D gene. The ends were cut back, 4 bases at V and 3 bases at J, with 1 base in the middle. The germline gives CDR1 MGHDK, CDR2 SYGVNS. The CDR3 has 11 amino acids. The CDR3 bases are TGTGCCAGCAGTGTTGGAAACACCATATATTTT. Translation: CASSVGNTIYF.

In its sample, this clonotype was seen many times. CDR3 sequence (DNA): TGTGCCAGCAGCCCCGGGGGTGTACGGGACTATGGCTACACCTTC. Protein product: CASSPGGVRDYGYTF. The V call is TRBV9, the J call TRBJ1-2, with TRBD1 as a possible D gene (5 bases). V was cut by 4 bases and J by 3 bases, with 16 bases left in between. The CDR3 loop spans 15 amino acids. Per germline, CDR1 SGDLS and CDR2 YYNGEE. Together with reference TRBV9 and TRBJ1-2, the CDR3 gives the full variable domain: DSGVTQTPKHLITATGQRVTLRCSPRSGDLSVYWYQQSLDQGLQFLIQYYNGEERAKGNILERFSAQQFPDLHSELNLSSLELGDSALYFCASSPGGVRDYGYTFGSGTRLTVV.

V and J are TRBV7-9 and TRBJ2-2, with 7 bases aligning to TRBD2. The germline gives CDR1 SEHNR, CDR2 FQNEAQ (reference sequence). With 5 bases clipped from V and 1 base from J, the junction kept 13 bases outside the gene matches. The CDR3 totals 18 residues. In nucleotides, the CDR3 is TGTGCCAGCAGCGCCGCCCCGAGGGCGGGGGAGAACACCGGGGAGCTGTTTTTT. This gives the protein CASSAAPRAGENTGELFF.

This clonotype was seen at least ten times. CDR3 region: CASRLTTSTDTQYF. The CDR3 DNA reads as TGTGCCAGCAGACTGACCACCTCCACAGATACGCAGTATTTT. This chain links TRBV7-9 with TRBJ2-3; D not resolved. Trimming pared 6 bases from V and 2 bases from J, leaving 12 bases between. The CDR3 is made up of 14 amino acids. Per germline, CDR1 SEHNR and CDR2 FQNEAQ (reference sequence).

The sample holds many counts of this clonotype. V is TRBV7-2 and J is TRBJ1-1, with TRBD1 matching 7 bases. V was clipped by 5 bases and J by 8 bases; unmatched bases: 14. Germline lookup yields CDR1 SGHTA and CDR2 FQGNSA. This CDR3 has 15 residues. The CDR3 sequence is CASSVQIGQVGEAFF. DNA of the CDR3: TGTGCCAGCAGCGTACAAATAGGACAGGTTGGGGAAGCTTTCTTT.

The rearrangement uses TRBV10-3 and TRBJ1-1; D is perhaps TRBD1 (5 bases). Germline V gene sequence: CDR1 ENHRY, CDR2 SYGVKD. Trimming took off 6 bases at V and 1 base at J, with 21 bases between the two ends. This CDR3 has 17 amino acids. The CDR3, as DNA: TGTGCCATCAGGGCGGGGGACGGGAGGATCAAGAACACTGAAGCTTTCTTT. Residues: CAIRAGDGRIKNTEAFF.

V usage is TRBV29-1 and J usage is TRBJ2-3; TRBD2 is a possible D gene (5 bases). The CDR3 loop spans 14 amino acids. V was clipped by 2 bases and J by 2 bases, with 11 bases between them. Germline loops: CDR1 SQVTM, CDR2 ANQGSEA. The CDR3 nucleotides are TGCAGCGTTGAACCTAGCACTTCCACAGATACGCAGTATTTT. This gives the protein CSVEPSTSTDTQYF.

This rearrangement joins TRBV7-8 to TRBJ2-5; D is unclear. Germline V gene data show CDR1 as SGHVS and CDR2 as FQNEAQ. Trimming took off 5 bases at V and 3 bases at J, with 13 bases between the two ends. This CDR3 is 14 amino acids long. The CDR3 DNA is TGTGCCAGCAGCCCTGGTTGGCTTAAAGAGACCCAGTACTTC. This sequence encodes CASSPGWLKETQYF.

This clonotype was recorded at least ten times. The chain combines TRBV3-1 with TRBJ1-6; weak D call: TRBD1 (5 bases). The germline CDR1 and CDR2 sequences are LGHDT and YNNKEL (reference sequence). The CDR3 extends over 14 amino acids. Trimming removed 1 base from V and 10 bases from J, with 11 bases in between. The CDR3 spells CASSQGVRESPLHF. In nucleotides, the CDR3 is TGTGCCAGCAGCCAAGGGGTCAGGGAATCACCCCTCCACTTT.

This clonotype was counted at least ten times. The rearrangement uses TRBV5-4 and TRBJ2-3; D possibly corresponds to TRBD1 (5 bases). This CDR3 is 15 amino acids long. The ends were cut back, 3 bases at V and 2 bases at J, with 13 bases in the middle. The germline gives CDR1 SGHNT, CDR2 YYREEE (reference sequence). The CDR3 spells CASSWGSGHTDTQYF. CDR3 in DNA: TGTGCCAGCAGCTGGGGTTCAGGGCACACAGATACGCAGTATTTT.

This clonotype was observed a few times. The rearrangement joins TRBV13 to TRBJ2-7, with D perhaps TRBD1 (6 bases). The V gene's germline CDR1 is PRHDT and CDR2 FYEKMQ (reference sequence). CDR3 length: 15 residues. V was cut by 4 bases and J by 3 bases, with 16 bases left in between. CDR3 loop: CASSSSPDRSYEQYF. The CDR3 DNA sequence: TGTGCCAGCAGCTCCTCCCCGGACAGAAGCTACGAGCAGTACTTC.

This clonotype was counted between two and nine times. The chain couples TRBV10-3 to TRBJ2-3, with D possibly TRBD1 on 6 matching bases. Germline assignment: CDR1 ENHRY and CDR2 SYGVKD. CDR3 size: 14 residues. V was cut by 6 bases and J by 1 base, with 11 bases left in between. This CDR3 is CAIRSRGRTDTQYF. The CDR3 region has the DNA TGTGCCATCAGGAGCAGGGGCCGCACAGATACGCAGTATTTT.

This clonotype has just a few counts. The chain links TRBV7-3 to TRBJ1-2; 10 nucleotides align to TRBD1. Germline V gene sequence: CDR1 SGHTA, CDR2 FQGTGA. The CDR3 contains 18 residues. After removal of 0 bases from V and 4 bases from J, the junction contained 11 bases not matched to a gene. The CDR3 sequence is CASSLTPGQGGSGYGYTF. CDR3 in DNA: TGTGCCAGCAGCTTAACTCCCGGACAGGGGGGTTCTGGCTATGGCTACACCTTC. Together with reference TRBV7-3 and TRBJ1-2, the CDR3 gives the full variable domain: GAGVSQTPSNKVTEKGKYVELRCDPISGHTALYWYRQSLGQGPEFLIYFQGTGAADDSGLPNDRFFAVRPEGSVSTLKIQRTERGDSAVYLCASSLTPGQGGSGYGYTFGSGTRLTVV.

This clonotype was recorded at least ten times. This chain connects TRBV27 to TRBJ1-5; 7 positions agree with TRBD1. Losses at the gene ends were 4 bases for V and 5 bases for J; bases not matched to a gene: 5. Germline loops: CDR1 MNHEY, CDR2 SMNVEV (reference sequence). The CDR3 totals 14 residues. This chain's CDR3 is CASSSQGRHQPQHF. In DNA, the CDR3 is TGTGCCAGCAGTTCACAGGGGCGGCATCAGCCCCAGCATTTT.

In this sample, this clonotype turned up many times. This rearrangement joins TRBV28 to TRBJ2-3; the match to TRBD2 covers 9 bases. This CDR3 region has 13 residues. Losses at the gene ends were 8 bases for V and 6 bases for J; bases not matched to a gene: 6. CDR1 MDHEN and CDR2 SYDVKM come from the germline V gene. This CDR3 reads CASLELAGDTQYF. The DNA for the CDR3 is TGTGCCAGCCTTGAGCTAGCGGGGGATACGCAGTATTTT.

This clonotype was observed a handful of times. The rearrangement joins TRBV7-6 to TRBJ2-2, with D tentatively TRBD2 (6 bases). The germline gives CDR1 SGHVS, CDR2 FNYEAQ. Between the trimmed V and J ends, which lost 5 bases and 6 bases, there was a span of 13 bases. This CDR3 spans 14 amino acids. The CDR3 sequence is CASSPGRGPGELFF. CDR3 DNA: TGTGCCAGCAGCCCTGGGCGGGGTCCCGGGGAGCTGTTTTTT. Supplemented by reference TRBV7-6 and TRBJ2-2, the full variable domain reads GAGVSQSPRYKVTKRGQDVALRCDPISGHVSLYWYRQALGQGPEFLTYFNYEAQQDKSGLPNDRFSAERPEGSISTLTIQRTEQRDSAMYRCASSPGRGPGELFFGEGSRLTVL.